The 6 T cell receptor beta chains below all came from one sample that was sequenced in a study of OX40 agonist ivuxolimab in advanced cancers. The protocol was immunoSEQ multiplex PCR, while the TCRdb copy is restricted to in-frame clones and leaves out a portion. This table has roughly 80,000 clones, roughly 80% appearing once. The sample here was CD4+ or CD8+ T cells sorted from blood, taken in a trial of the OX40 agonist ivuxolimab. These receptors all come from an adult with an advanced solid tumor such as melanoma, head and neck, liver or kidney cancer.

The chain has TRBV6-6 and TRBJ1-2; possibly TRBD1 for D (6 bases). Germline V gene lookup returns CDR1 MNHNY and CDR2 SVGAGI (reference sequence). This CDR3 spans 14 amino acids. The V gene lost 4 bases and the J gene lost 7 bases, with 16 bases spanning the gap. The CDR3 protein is CASSLHRVKGGYTF. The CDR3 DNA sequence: TGTGCCAGCAGTTTGCACAGGGTAAAGGGTGGCTACACCTTC.

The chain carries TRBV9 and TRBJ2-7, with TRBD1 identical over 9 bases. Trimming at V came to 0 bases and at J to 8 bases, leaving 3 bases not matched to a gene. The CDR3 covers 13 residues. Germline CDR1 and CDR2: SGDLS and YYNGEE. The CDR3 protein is CASSVEDRGKQYF. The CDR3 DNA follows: TGTGCCAGCAGCGTAGAGGACAGGGGAAAGCAGTACTTC.

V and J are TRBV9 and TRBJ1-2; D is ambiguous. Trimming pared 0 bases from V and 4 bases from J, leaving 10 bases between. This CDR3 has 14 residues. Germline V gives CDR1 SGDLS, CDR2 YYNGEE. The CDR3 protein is CASSVGLPGYGYTF. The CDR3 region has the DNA TGTGCCAGCAGCGTAGGATTGCCGGGCTATGGCTACACCTTC.

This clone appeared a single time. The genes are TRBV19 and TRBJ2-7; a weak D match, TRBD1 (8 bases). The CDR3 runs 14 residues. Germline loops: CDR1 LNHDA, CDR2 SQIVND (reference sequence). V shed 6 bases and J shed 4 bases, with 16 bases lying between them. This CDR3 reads CASRPDREGYEQYF. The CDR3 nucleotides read TGTGCCAGTAGGCCGGACAGGGAGGGTTACGAGCAGTACTTC. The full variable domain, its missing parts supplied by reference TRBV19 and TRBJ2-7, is DGGITQSPKYLFRKEGQNVTLSCEQNLNHDAMYWYRQDPGQGLRLIYYSQIVNDFQKGDIAEGYSVSREKKESFPLTVTSAQKNPTAFYLCASRPDREGYEQYFGPGTRLTVT.

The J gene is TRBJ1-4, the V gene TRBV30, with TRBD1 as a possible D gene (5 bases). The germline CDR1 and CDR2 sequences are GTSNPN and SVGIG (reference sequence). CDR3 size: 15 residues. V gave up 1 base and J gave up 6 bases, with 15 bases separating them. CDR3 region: CAWSGGGVPYEKLFF. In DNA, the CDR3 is TGTGCCTGGAGTGGAGGAGGGGTCCCTTATGAAAAACTGTTTTTT.

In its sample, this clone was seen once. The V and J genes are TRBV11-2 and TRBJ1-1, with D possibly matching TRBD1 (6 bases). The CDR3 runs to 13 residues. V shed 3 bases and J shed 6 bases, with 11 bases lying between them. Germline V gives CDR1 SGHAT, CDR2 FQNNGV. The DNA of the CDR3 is TGTGCCAGCAGCTTGGCGGGGGCAGCTGAAGCTTTCTTT. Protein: CASSLAGAAEAFF. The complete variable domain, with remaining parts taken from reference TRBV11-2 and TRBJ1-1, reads EAGVAQSPRYKIIEKRQSVAFWCNPISGHATLYWYQQILGQGPKLLIQFQNNGVVDDSQLPKDRFSAERLKGVDSTLKIQPAKLEDSAVYLCASSLAGAAEAFFGQGTRLTVV.